This T cell receptor (beta chain) was sequenced during a study of glioma-infiltrating T cells after dendritic cell vaccination. The time point: after dendritic cell vaccination, including at tumor progression/relapse. None of the glioblastoma patients had an isocitrate dehydrogenase mutation. The CDR3 spans 12 residues. Between the trimmed V and J ends, which lost 3 bases and 0 bases, there was a span of 4 bases. Germline-derived CDR1 and CDR2 are SGHNT and YYREEE (reference sequence). Sequencing was performed with immunoSEQ multiplex PCR; in TCRdb, only in-frame clones are kept and a portion is missing. The top ten hold about a sixth of the sample, which has roughly 60,000 clones, about 80% seen once.

The chain has TRBV5-4 and TRBJ2-7; no firm D call. This clonotype was obtained from a human donor with glioblastoma. The sample was blood, taken after dendritic cell vaccination. This chain's CDR3 is CASSSSSYEQYF. The CDR3 region has the DNA TGTGCCAGCAGCTCGAGCTCCTACGAGCAGTACTTC.